The next 30 T cell receptor beta chains were all read from a single sample in a study of CD8 T cells in Susac syndrome. Reverse transcription of about 0.5 to 1 ug RNA was carried out with random hexamers. TCRdb re-called the immunoSEQ multiplex PCR reads with MiXCR, one entry per CDR3 protein. Of 160,000 or so distinct CDR3 sequences detected, less than 95% appear once; the ten largest clones hold about 0.089%. The specimen was CD4+ T cells from PBMCs. These receptors originate from a human donor with multiple sclerosis.

This chain connects TRBV12-3 or TRBV12-4 to TRBJ1-2, with D unresolved. The CDR3 spans 15 residues. Trimming took 2 bases from V and 5 from J, leaving 15 bases between them. Here the CDR3 reads CASSLRTYSAYGYTF. The CDR3 coding sequence is TGTGCCAGCAGTTTACGGACTTACTCCGCGTATGGCTACACCTTC.

The J gene is TRBJ2-3, the V gene TRBV30; 7 bases line up with TRBD1. Losses at the gene ends were 0 bases for V and 6 bases for J; bases not matched to a gene: 6. CDR1 is GTSNPN and CDR2 is SVGIG in the germline V gene (reference sequence). The CDR3 has 14 residues. As DNA, the CDR3 is TGTGCCTGGAGTGTTGGGACAGCCGGGGATACGCAGTATTTT. This translates into CAWSVGTAGDTQYF. Full variable domain (missing parts from reference TRBV30 and TRBJ2-3): SQTIHQWPATLVQPVGSPLSLECTVEGTSNPNLYWYRQAAGRGLQLLFYSVGIGQISSEVPQNLSASRPQDRQFILSSKKLLLSDSGFYLCAWSVGTAGDTQYFGPGTRLTVL.

This sequence joins TRBV20-1 and TRBJ1-5; D call uncertain. From germline, CDR1 is DFQATT and CDR2 SNEGSKA (reference sequence). The CDR3 has 12 residues. Trimming stripped 2 bases from V and 1 base from J, with 3 bases between. The CDR3 sequence is CSARSSNQPQHF. The CDR3 DNA reads as TGCAGTGCTAGAAGCAGCAATCAGCCCCAGCATTTT.

The V and J genes are TRBV10-3 and TRBJ2-2; D is unresolved. V lost 2 bases to trimming and J lost 6 bases, with 13 bases between them. Looked up from germline, CDR1 is ENHRY and CDR2 is SYGVKD. CDR3 length: 15 amino acids. Here the CDR3 reads CAISEGLESAGELFF. DNA for the CDR3: TGTGCCATCAGTGAGGGTTTAGAGTCGGCCGGGGAGCTGTTTTTT.

V gene TRBV20-1 combines with J gene TRBJ2-3, with TRBD2 matching 15 bases. This CDR3 is built from 14 residues. Trimming took 5 bases from V and 3 from J; bases not matched to a gene: 0. CDR1 and CDR2 from the germline V gene are DFQATT and SNEGSKA (reference sequence). The CDR3 nucleotides read TGCAGTGCTGGGACTAGCGGGAGGACAGATACGCAGTATTTT. Its protein product is CSAGTSGRTDTQYF.

The table lists this clonotype with a count of one. The J gene is TRBJ1-5, the V gene TRBV20-1, with a tentative D call TRBD1 (6 bases). Looked up from germline, CDR1 is DFQATT and CDR2 is SNEGSKA (reference sequence). The CDR3 is 12 residues long. Trimming shortened V by 2 bases and J by 7 bases, and 9 bases separated the two germline ends. The CDR3 region has the DNA TGCAGTGCTAGACGGGGGGCGCAGCCCCAGCATTTT. Amino acids: CSARRGAQPQHF.

The chain uses TRBV30 and TRBJ1-2, with TRBD1 matching 7 bases. Trimming at V came to 1 base and at J to 3 bases, leaving 14 bases not matched to a gene. The CDR3 covers 17 residues. Germline loops: CDR1 GTSNPN, CDR2 SVGIG (reference sequence). CDR3 protein: CAWSAVRWGQWDYGYTF. The CDR3 DNA sequence: TGTGCCTGGAGTGCGGTCCGTTGGGGACAGTGGGACTATGGCTACACCTTC.

V gene TRBV20-1 combines with J gene TRBJ2-7, with 7 bases aligning to TRBD2. This CDR3 comprises 15 residues. V gave up 6 bases and J gave up 6 bases; unmatched junction bases: 17. Germline V CDR1 and CDR2: DFQATT, SNEGSKA (reference sequence). The CDR3 is CSAMASGLTPLEQYF. In DNA, the CDR3 is TGCAGTGCAATGGCTAGCGGCCTAACGCCCCTCGAGCAGTACTTC.

V gene TRBV11-2 combines with J gene TRBJ1-5; a weak D match, TRBD1 (6 bases). CDR3 length: 14 residues. CDR1 is SGHAT, CDR2 FQNNGV, per germline. Deletions cut 4 bases from V and 7 bases from J, with 14 bases between. The CDR3 DNA reads as TGTGCCAGCAGCTCCAGCGGGGGCGGACAGCCCCAGCATTTT. Its translation: CASSSSGGGQPQHF. The full variable domain, rest sourced from reference TRBV11-2 and TRBJ1-5, is EAGVAQSPRYKIIEKRQSVAFWCNPISGHATLYWYQQILGQGPKLLIQFQNNGVVDDSQLPKDRFSAERLKGVDSTLKIQPAKLEDSAVYLCASSSSGGGQPQHFGDGTRLSIL.

The chain combines TRBV18 with TRBJ1-2; D unclear. Germline loops: CDR1 KGHSH, CDR2 LQKENI. V lost 5 bases to trimming and J lost 8 bases, with 18 bases between them. This CDR3 contains 14 residues. For the CDR3, the DNA is TGTGCCAGCTCAACCCGGGAGGCCGGGCAGGGCTACACCTTC. Amino acid sequence: CASSTREAGQGYTF.

V and J are TRBV10-3 and TRBJ1-5; no definite D call. Germline V gene sequence: CDR1 ENHRY, CDR2 SYGVKD. Trimming removed 5 bases from V and 7 bases from J, with 9 bases in between. The CDR3 loop spans 12 amino acids. The CDR3 region has the DNA TGTGCCATCAGTCTCTTAGGCCAGCCCCAGCATTTT. Its protein is CAISLLGQPQHF.

The chain employs TRBV9 and TRBJ2-7; TRBD2 aligns across 12 bases. Germline CDR1 is SGDLS and CDR2 is YYNGEE. V trimming: 3 bases; J trimming: 4 bases; junction bases outside the gene matches: 2. The CDR3 runs 14 residues. Here the CDR3 reads CASSGLAGEYEQYF. CDR3 DNA: TGTGCCAGCAGCGGACTAGCGGGAGAATACGAGCAGTACTTC. The full variable domain, completed using reference TRBV9 and TRBJ2-7, is DSGVTQTPKHLITATGQRVTLRCSPRSGDLSVYWYQQSLDQGLQFLIQYYNGEERAKGNILERFSAQQFPDLHSELNLSSLELGDSALYFCASSGLAGEYEQYFGPGTRLTVT.

The chain employs TRBV20-1 and TRBJ2-7; D gene unclear. There are 17 residues in the CDR3. Trimming pared 2 bases from V and 7 bases from J, leaving 27 bases between. From germline, CDR1 is DFQATT and CDR2 SNEGSKA (reference sequence). The CDR3 DNA reads as TGCAGTGCTAGACTTCTCCAAATTTCTGGCCGATCGTGGGAGCAGTACTTC. Amino acid sequence: CSARLLQISGRSWEQYF.

V is TRBV29-1 and J is TRBJ1-5; D is uncertain. The germline gives CDR1 SQVTM, CDR2 ANQGSEA. V lost 7 bases to trimming and J lost 0 bases, with 16 bases between them. This CDR3 is 15 amino acids long. The CDR3: CSALLSGSSNQPQHF. The CDR3 nucleotides are TGCAGCGCTCTTCTTTCGGGTAGTAGCAATCAGCCCCAGCATTTT.

The V gene is TRBV29-1, the J gene TRBJ2-5; D is unresolved. The CDR3 runs to 11 residues. CDR1 and CDR2 (germline): SQVTM, ANQGSEA. V was cut by 8 bases and J by 5 bases, with 12 bases left in between. Here the CDR3 reads CSLRGSETQYF. DNA for the CDR3: TGCAGCCTGAGAGGCTCCGAGACCCAGTACTTC.

This clonotype came up once. The V gene is TRBV4-2, the J gene TRBJ1-1; D is unclear. V was pared by 0 bases and J by 3 bases, with 2 bases between. This CDR3 spans 12 amino acids. Germline CDR1 is LGHNA and CDR2 is YNFKEQ. The CDR3: CASSQEYTEAFF. The CDR3 DNA reads TGTGCCAGCAGCCAAGAATACACTGAAGCTTTCTTT.

This clonotype was counted a single time. The rearrangement uses TRBV5-6 and TRBJ2-2; D assignment may be TRBD1 or TRBD2 (5 bases each). This CDR3 is 15 amino acids long. Trimming left V 4 bases short and J 0 bases short, with 10 bases between. Germline-derived CDR1 and CDR2 are SGHDT and YYEEEE. The DNA of the CDR3 is TGTGCCAGCAGCCAGGGACCGCCGAACACCGGGGAGCTGTTTTTT. Its translation is CASSQGPPNTGELFF.

The rearrangement links TRBV19 to TRBJ1-1; D perhaps matches TRBD1 (6 bases). V lost 6 bases, J lost 0 bases, and 17 bases lay in between. Per the germline V gene, CDR1 is LNHDA and CDR2 is SQIVND (reference sequence). CDR3 size: 16 residues. The CDR3 is CASRNTGTWMNTEAFF. CDR3 DNA sequence: TGTGCCAGTAGAAATACAGGGACCTGGATGAACACTGAAGCTTTCTTT.

The chain carries TRBV30 and TRBJ2-1; D gene ambiguous. V lost 3 bases and J lost 7, with 7 bases in between. Germline values: CDR1 GTSNPN, CDR2 SVGIG (reference sequence). This CDR3 contains 11 residues. The CDR3 bases are TGTGCCTGGAGCCCCAGGAATGAGCAGTTCTTC. Translation gives CAWSPRNEQFF.

The chain employs TRBV3-1 and TRBJ2-6, with D possibly being TRBD2 (5 bases). Trimming removed 4 bases at V and 2 bases at J, with 12 bases between. Germline V CDR1 and CDR2: LGHDT, YNNKEL (reference sequence). This CDR3 contains 16 residues. CDR3 protein: CASSPPGSAGANVLTF. For the CDR3, the DNA is TGTGCCAGCAGCCCCCCGGGGTCTGCTGGGGCCAACGTCCTGACTTTC.

The chain combines TRBV21-1 with TRBJ1-1. TRBV21-1 is labeled a pseudogene. The CDR3 runs 12 residues. The CDR3 is CASSNWDTEAFF. The CDR3 DNA follows: TGTGCCAGCAGCAACTGGGACACTGAAGCTTTCTTT.

This chain uses TRBV5-1 with TRBJ1-1; unclear D gene. The CDR3 sequence is 16 residues long. Germline V gene data show CDR1 as SGHRS and CDR2 as YFSETQ. Trimming cost V 0 bases and J 1 base, with 13 bases left between them. The CDR3 spells CASSLEAVRGNTEAFF. The CDR3 DNA is TGCGCCAGCAGCTTGGAGGCGGTGCGGGGGAACACTGAAGCTTTCTTT.

The J gene is TRBJ1-5, the V gene TRBV6-1, with 7 bases identical to TRBD1. The V segment lost 3 bases and the J segment 15 bases; nucleotides outside the gene matches: 11. Germline CDR1 reads MNHNS; CDR2 reads SASEGT. CDR3 size: 13 residues. The CDR3 reads CASSDLGQQVPHF. The CDR3 region has the DNA TGTGCCAGCAGTGACCTGGGACAGCAGGTTCCGCATTTT.

The V and J genes are TRBV29-1 and TRBJ1-2; D possibly corresponds to TRBD1 (5 bases). CDR1 is SQVTM and CDR2 is ANQGSEA in the germline V gene. The V and J ends lost 0 bases and 4 bases respectively, with 12 bases between them. The CDR3 spans 14 residues. In DNA, the CDR3 is TGCAGCGTTGAAGACCTCGGGGCCCGCTATGGCTACACCTTC. Protein product: CSVEDLGARYGYTF.

The V and J genes are TRBV7-2 and TRBJ2-1, with D possibly TRBD2 on 5 matching bases. Germline CDR1 and CDR2: SGHTA and FQGNSA. V dropped 5 bases and J dropped 0 bases, with 11 bases sitting between them. The CDR3 is 15 amino acids. The DNA of the CDR3 is TGTGCCAGCAGCCTGGACTTCAGCTCCTACAATGAGCAGTTCTTC. Translated, it gives CASSLDFSSYNEQFF.

The chain is built from TRBV29-1 and TRBJ2-3; D remains unclear. The CDR3 spans 13 residues. In germline, CDR1 is SQVTM, CDR2 ANQGSEA. Between the trimmed V and J ends, which lost 0 bases and 4 bases, there was a span of 8 bases. The CDR3: CSVEDQLSDTQYF. The CDR3, as DNA: TGCAGCGTTGAAGATCAGCTTTCAGATACGCAGTATTTT.

The rearrangement links TRBV6-6 to TRBJ1-5; TRBD1 aligns across 9 bases. The length of the CDR3 is 13 residues. The V gene end was trimmed by 4 bases and the J gene end by 7 bases; junction bases not matched to a gene: 2. Looked up from germline, CDR1 is MNHNY and CDR2 is SVGAGI (reference sequence). Written as DNA, the CDR3 is TGTGCCAGCAGTTGGGACAGGGTACAGCCCCAGCATTTT. This translates into CASSWDRVQPQHF.

The CDR3 spells CSVNTNTGELFF. CDR3 in DNA: TGCAGCGTTAACACGAACACCGGGGAGCTGTTTTTT. The chain is built from TRBV29-1 and TRBJ2-2, with unresolved D. Germline lookup yields CDR1 SQVTM and CDR2 ANQGSEA. CDR3 length: 12 residues. Deletions cut 5 bases from V and 0 bases from J, with 4 bases between.

The chain recombines TRBV3-1 with TRBJ2-1; tentative D call: TRBD2 (6 bases). Germline loops: CDR1 LGHDT, CDR2 YNNKEL (reference sequence). V shed 2 bases and J shed 4 bases, with 9 bases lying between them. The CDR3 has 14 amino acids. CDR3 nucleotide sequence: TGTGCCAGCAGCCAATCCGGGGGTTACAATGAGCAGTTCTTC. It is translated as CASSQSGGYNEQFF.

The chain carries TRBV27 and TRBJ1-1, with 8 nucleotides matching TRBD1. The CDR3 extends over 18 amino acids. J was trimmed by 4 bases and V by 3 bases; bases with no gene match: 16. Germline V gene data show CDR1 as MNHEY and CDR2 as SMNVEV (reference sequence). The CDR3 protein is CASSFSFLLGQGGTEAFF. The CDR3 coding sequence is TGTGCCAGCAGTTTCTCCTTTCTCCTTGGACAGGGAGGCACTGAAGCTTTCTTT.